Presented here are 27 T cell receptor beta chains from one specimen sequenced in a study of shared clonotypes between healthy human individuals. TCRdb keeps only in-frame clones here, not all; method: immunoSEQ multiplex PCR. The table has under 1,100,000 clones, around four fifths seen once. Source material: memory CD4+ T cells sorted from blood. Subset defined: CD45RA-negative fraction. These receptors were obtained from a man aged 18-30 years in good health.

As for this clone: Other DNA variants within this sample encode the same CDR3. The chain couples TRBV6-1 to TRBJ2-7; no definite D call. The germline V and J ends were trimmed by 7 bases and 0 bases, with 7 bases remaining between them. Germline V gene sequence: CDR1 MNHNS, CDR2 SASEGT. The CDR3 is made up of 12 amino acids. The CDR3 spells CASTESSYEQYF. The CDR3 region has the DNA TGTGCCAGCACGGAGAGCTCCTACGAGCAGTACTTC.

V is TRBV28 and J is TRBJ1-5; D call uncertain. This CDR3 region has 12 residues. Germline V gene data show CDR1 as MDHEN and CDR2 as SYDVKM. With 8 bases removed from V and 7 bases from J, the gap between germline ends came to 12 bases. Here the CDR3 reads CASERAHQPQHF. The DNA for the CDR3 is TGTGCCAGCGAGAGGGCCCACCAGCCCCAGCATTTT. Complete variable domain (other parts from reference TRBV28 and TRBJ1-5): DVKVTQSSRYLVKRTGEKVFLECVQDMDHENMFWYRQDPGLGLRLIYFSYDVKMKEKGDIPEGYSVSREKKERFSLILESASTNQTSMYLCASERAHQPQHFGDGTRLSIL.

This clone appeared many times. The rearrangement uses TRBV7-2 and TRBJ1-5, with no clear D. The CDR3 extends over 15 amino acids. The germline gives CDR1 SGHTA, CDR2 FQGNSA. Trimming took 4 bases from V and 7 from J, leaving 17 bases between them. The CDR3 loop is CASSSTGRAGQPQHF. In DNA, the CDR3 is TGTGCCAGCAGCTCAACCGGAAGGGCCGGACAGCCCCAGCATTTT.

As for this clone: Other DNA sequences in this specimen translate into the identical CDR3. In DNA form, the CDR3 reads TGTGCCAGCAGCTTAGACAGGGTCGACACTGAAGCTTTCTTT. Residues: CASSLDRVDTEAFF. The chain is built from TRBV7-2 and TRBJ1-1, with a weak D call TRBD1 (6 bases). Trimming shortened V by 1 base and J by 3 bases, and 9 bases separated the two germline ends. Germline values: CDR1 SGHTA, CDR2 FQGNSA. The CDR3 sequence is 14 residues long.

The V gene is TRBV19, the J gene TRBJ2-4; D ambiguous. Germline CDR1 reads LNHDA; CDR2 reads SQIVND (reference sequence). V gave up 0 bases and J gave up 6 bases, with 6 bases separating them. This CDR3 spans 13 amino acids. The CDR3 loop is CASSIDPGNIQYF. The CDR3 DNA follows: TGTGCCAGTAGTATAGATCCGGGAAACATTCAGTACTTC. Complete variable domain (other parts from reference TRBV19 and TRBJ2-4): DGGITQSPKYLFRKEGQNVTLSCEQNLNHDAMYWYRQDPGQGLRLIYYSQIVNDFQKGDIAEGYSVSREKKESFPLTVTSAQKNPTAFYLCASSIDPGNIQYFGAGTRLSVL.

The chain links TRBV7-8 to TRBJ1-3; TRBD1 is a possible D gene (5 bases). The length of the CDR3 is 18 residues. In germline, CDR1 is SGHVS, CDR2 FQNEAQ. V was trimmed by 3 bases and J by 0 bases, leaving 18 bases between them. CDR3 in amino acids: CASSFRPTAFISGNTIYF. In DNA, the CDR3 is TGTGCCAGCAGCTTCCGACCGACAGCCTTTATCTCTGGAAACACCATATATTTT.

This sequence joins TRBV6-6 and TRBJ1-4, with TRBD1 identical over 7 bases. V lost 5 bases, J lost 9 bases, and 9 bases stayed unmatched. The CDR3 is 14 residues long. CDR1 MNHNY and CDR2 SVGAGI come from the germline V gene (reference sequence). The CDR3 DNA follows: TGTGCCAGCAGTCTGACAGGGAATTTTAAAAAACTGTTTTTT. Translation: CASSLTGNFKKLFF.

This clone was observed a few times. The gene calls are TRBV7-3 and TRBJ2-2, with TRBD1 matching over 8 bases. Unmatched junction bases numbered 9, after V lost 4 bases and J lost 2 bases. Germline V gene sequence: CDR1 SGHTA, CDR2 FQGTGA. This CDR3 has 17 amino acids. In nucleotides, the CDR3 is TGTGCCAGCAGCTCCACCGGACAGGGAGGCAACACCGGGGAGCTGTTTTTT. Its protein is CASSSTGQGGNTGELFF.

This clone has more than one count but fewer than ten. CDR3 sequence: CASSLNFRSNYGYTF. The CDR3 DNA is TGCGCCAGCAGCTTGAATTTCCGGAGTAACTATGGCTACACCTTC. V usage is TRBV5-1 and J usage is TRBJ1-2; D not resolved. Deletions cut 1 base from V and 1 base from J, with 11 bases between. This CDR3 contains 15 residues. Germline V gene lookup returns CDR1 SGHRS and CDR2 YFSETQ.

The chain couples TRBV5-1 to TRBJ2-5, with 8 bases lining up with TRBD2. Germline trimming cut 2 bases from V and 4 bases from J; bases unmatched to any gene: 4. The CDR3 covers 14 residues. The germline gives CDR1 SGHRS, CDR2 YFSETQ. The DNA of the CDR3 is TGCGCCAGCAGCTTCATTACTAGCGGAGAGACCCAGTACTTC. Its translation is CASSFITSGETQYF.

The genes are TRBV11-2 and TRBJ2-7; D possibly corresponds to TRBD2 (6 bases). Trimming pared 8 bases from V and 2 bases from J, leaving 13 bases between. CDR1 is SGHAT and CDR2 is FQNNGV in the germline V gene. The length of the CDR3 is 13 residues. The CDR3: CASGNTGAYEQYF. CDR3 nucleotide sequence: TGTGCCAGCGGAAATACGGGGGCCTACGAGCAGTACTTC.

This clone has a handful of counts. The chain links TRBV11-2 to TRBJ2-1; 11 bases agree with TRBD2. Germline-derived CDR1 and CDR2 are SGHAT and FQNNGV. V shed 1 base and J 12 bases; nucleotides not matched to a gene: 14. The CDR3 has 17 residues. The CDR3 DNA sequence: TGTGCCAGCAGCTTAGTAGGCGGGACTAGCGGTACGCAGGGGCAGTTCTTC. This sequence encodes CASSLVGGTSGTQGQFF.

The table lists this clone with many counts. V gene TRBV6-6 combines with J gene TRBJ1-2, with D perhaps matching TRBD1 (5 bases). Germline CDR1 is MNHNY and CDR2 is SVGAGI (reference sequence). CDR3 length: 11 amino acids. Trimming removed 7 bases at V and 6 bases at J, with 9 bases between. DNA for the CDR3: TGTGCCAGCATGGAACAGGATGGCTACACCTTC. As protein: CASMEQDGYTF.

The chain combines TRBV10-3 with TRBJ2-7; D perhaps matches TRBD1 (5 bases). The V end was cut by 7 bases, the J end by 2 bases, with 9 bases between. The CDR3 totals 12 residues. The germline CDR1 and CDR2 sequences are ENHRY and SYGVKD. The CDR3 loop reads CAIKDSPYEQYF. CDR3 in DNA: TGTGCCATCAAAGACAGCCCCTACGAGCAGTACTTC.

This CDR3 is CASFRVAFF. CDR3 in DNA: TGTGCCAGCTTCAGGGTTGCTTTCTTT. The rearrangement joins TRBV2 to TRBJ1-1, with TRBD1 as a possible D gene (5 bases). The CDR3 totals 9 residues. Between the trimmed V and J ends, which lost 8 bases and 11 bases, there was a span of 9 bases. The V gene's germline CDR1 is SNHLY and CDR2 FYNNEI.

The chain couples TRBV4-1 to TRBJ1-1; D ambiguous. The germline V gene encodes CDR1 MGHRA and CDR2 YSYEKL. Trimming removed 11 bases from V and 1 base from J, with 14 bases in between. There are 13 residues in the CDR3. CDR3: CASLTTANTEAFF. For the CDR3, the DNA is TGCGCCTCCCTGACGACGGCGAACACTGAAGCTTTCTTT.

CDR3 nucleotide sequence: TGCGCCAGCAGCTTGTTTGCCGGGGGGATTAGGCAAGAGACCCAGTACTTC. Amino acid sequence: CASSLFAGGIRQETQYF. The chain couples TRBV5-1 to TRBJ2-5; TRBD2 aligns across 7 bases. The CDR3 spans 17 residues. Germline CDR1 is SGHRS and CDR2 is YFSETQ. J was trimmed by 2 bases and V by 1 base; bases with no gene match: 11.

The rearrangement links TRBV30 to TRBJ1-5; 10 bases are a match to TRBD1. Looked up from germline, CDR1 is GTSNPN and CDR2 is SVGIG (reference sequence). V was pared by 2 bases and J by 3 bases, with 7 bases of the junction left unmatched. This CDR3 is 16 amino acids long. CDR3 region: CAWSLRDRGYNQPQHF. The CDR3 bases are TGTGCCTGGAGTCTCCGGGACAGGGGATACAATCAGCCCCAGCATTTT. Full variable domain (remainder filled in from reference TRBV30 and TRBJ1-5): SQTIHQWPATLVQPVGSPLSLECTVEGTSNPNLYWYRQAAGRGLQLLFYSVGIGQISSEVPQNLSASRPQDRQFILSSKKLLLSDSGFYLCAWSLRDRGYNQPQHFGDGTRLSIL.

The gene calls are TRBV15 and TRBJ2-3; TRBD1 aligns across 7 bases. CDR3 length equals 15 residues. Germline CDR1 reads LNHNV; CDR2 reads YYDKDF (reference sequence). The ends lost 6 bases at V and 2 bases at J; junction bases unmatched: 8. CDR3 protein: CATRSGTEYTDTQYF. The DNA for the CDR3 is TGTGCCACCAGGTCCGGGACAGAGTACACAGATACGCAGTATTTT.

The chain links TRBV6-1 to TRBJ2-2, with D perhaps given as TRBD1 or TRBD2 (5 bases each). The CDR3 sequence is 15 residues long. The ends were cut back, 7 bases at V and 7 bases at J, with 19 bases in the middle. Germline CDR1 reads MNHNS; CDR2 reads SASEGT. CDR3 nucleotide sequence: TGTGCCAGCAAACAGAACCCCGGGGCAGGCGGGGAGCTGTTTTTT. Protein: CASKQNPGAGGELFF.

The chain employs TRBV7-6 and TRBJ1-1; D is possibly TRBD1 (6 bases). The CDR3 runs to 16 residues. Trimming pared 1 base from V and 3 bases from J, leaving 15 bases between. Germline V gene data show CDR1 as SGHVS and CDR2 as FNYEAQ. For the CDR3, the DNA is TGTGCCAGCAGCTTAGGGTCCGGGGGGGCGGACACTGAAGCTTTCTTT. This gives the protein CASSLGSGGADTEAFF.

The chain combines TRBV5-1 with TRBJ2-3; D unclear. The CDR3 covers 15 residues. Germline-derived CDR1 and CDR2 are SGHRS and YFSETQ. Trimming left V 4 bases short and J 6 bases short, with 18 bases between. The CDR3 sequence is CASSTAHLGPDTQYF. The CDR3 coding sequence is TGCGCCAGCAGCACCGCTCACCTTGGGCCCGATACGCAGTATTTT.

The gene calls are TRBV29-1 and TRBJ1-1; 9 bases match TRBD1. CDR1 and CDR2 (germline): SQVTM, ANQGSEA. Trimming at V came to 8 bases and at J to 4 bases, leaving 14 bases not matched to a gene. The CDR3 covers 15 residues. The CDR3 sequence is CSSRDTGGGITEAFF. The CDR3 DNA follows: TGCAGCTCGCGCGACACAGGGGGCGGAATCACTGAAGCTTTCTTT.

This CDR3 reads CASSWPGNYGYTF. The CDR3 DNA reads as TGCGCCAGCAGCTGGCCTGGAAACTATGGCTACACCTTC. The chain employs TRBV5-1 and TRBJ1-2; D unresolved. V lost 3 bases and J 2 bases, leaving 8 bases between the germline ends. The germline V gene has CDR1 SGHRS and CDR2 YFSETQ. The CDR3 is made up of 13 amino acids.

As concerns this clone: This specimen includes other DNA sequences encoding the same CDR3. Written as DNA, the CDR3 is TGCGCCAGCAGCCAAGATCACTCCGTTGAAAAACTGTTTTTT. This gives the protein CASSQDHSVEKLFF. The chain links TRBV4-1 to TRBJ1-4, with D unclear. V was trimmed by 0 bases and J by 7 bases, leaving 9 bases between them. Germline V gene lookup returns CDR1 MGHRA and CDR2 YSYEKL. CDR3 length equals 14 residues.

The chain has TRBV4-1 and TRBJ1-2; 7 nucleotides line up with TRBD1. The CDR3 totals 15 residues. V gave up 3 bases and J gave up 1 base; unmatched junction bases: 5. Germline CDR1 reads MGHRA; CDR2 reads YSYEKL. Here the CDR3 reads CASSQGQNLNYGYTF. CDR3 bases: TGCGCCAGCAGCCAGGGACAGAATCTTAACTATGGCTACACCTTC.

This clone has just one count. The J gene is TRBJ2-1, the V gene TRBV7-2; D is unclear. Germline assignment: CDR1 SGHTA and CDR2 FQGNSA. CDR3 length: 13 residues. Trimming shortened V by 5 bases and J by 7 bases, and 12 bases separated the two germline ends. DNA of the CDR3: TGTGCCAGCAGCCCGAACCCAGTAAATGAGCAGTTCTTC. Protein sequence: CASSPNPVNEQFF. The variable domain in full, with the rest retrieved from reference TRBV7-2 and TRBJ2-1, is GAGVSQSPSNKVTEKGKDVELRCDPISGHTALYWYRQSLGQGLEFLIYFQGNSAPDKSGLPSDRFSAERTGGSVSTLTIQRTQQEDSAVYLCASSPNPVNEQFFGPGTRLTVL.